This T cell receptor beta chain was identified during a study of OX40 agonist ivuxolimab in advanced cancers. About the research overall: An agonistic human IgG2 monoclonal antibody against OX40 (CD134) was given. A male proportion of over 70% was recorded, with mean age approximately 56 years and range roughly 23 to 79.

This clone was observed a handful of times. Its antigen is still unknown. The repertoire was sequenced with immunoSEQ multiplex PCR; TCRdb's copy has only in-frame clones and lacks some. The sample yields 70,000 to 95,000 clones, 88% seen once. The study's findings and limits: CD4+ and CD8+ blood T cells expanded clonally by week 6 at 0.1 to 3.0 mg/kg.

Sampling times: baseline, cycle 4 day 1, cycle 7 day 1. V was clipped by 2 bases and J by 9 bases; unmatched bases: 7. This CDR3 is built from 14 residues. Germline CDR1 SGHTA, CDR2 FQGTGA. This receptor was obtained from an adult with an advanced solid tumor such as melanoma, head and neck, liver or kidney cancer. Sample: CD4+ or CD8+ T cells sorted from blood, taken in a trial of the OX40 agonist ivuxolimab. J is TRBJ2-3 and V is TRBV7-3, with TRBD1 matching 8 bases. The CDR3 loop is CASSLVQGASTQYF. Written as DNA, the CDR3 is TGTGCCAGCAGCTTAGTGCAGGGGGCTAGCACGCAGTATTTT.